A single sample gave rise to the 18 T cell receptor beta chains below, sequenced in a study of blood T cell repertoires in COVID-19. Measured with immunoSEQ multiplex PCR; TCRdb has only the in-frame clones, and not every one. The sample has roughly 230,000 clones, about 85% seen once. Sequenced material: peripheral blood. The source of these receptors is a woman aged 55-75 years with active or convalescent COVID-19.

The V gene is TRBV27, the J gene TRBJ1-5; D gene uncertain. V lost 4 bases, J lost 2 bases, and 15 bases lay in between. The CDR3 has 16 residues. Looked up from germline, CDR1 is MNHEY and CDR2 is SMNVEV (reference sequence). The DNA of the CDR3 is TGTGCCAGCAGTTCAAGACAAGTCGTTGGCAATCAGCCCCAGCATTTT. It yields the protein CASSSRQVVGNQPQHF.

The gene calls are TRBV5-1 and TRBJ2-1, with 14 bases fitting TRBD2. The trim removed 4 bases at V and 3 bases at J, leaving 6 bases unmatched. The length of the CDR3 is 17 residues. Germline V gene sequence: CDR1 SGHRS, CDR2 YFSETQ. CDR3 protein: CASSEGLAGAVYNEQFF. Here the CDR3 DNA reads TGCGCCAGCAGCGAGGGACTAGCGGGAGCGGTCTACAATGAGCAGTTCTTC.

This sequence joins TRBV2 and TRBJ2-4; D unresolved. Germline CDR1 reads SNHLY; CDR2 reads FYNNEI. The V gene lost 5 bases and the J gene lost 0 bases, with 8 bases spanning the gap. This CDR3 is built from 14 residues. The CDR3: CASSFSEAKNIQYF. CDR3 DNA sequence: TGTGCCAGCAGTTTCAGCGAAGCCAAAAACATTCAGTACTTC.

The chain combines TRBV19 with TRBJ2-1; TRBD2 matches at 15 bases. Germline CDR1 is LNHDA and CDR2 is SQIVND (reference sequence). The V segment lost 9 bases and the J segment 0 bases; nucleotides outside the gene matches: 9. This CDR3 has 18 amino acids. The CDR3 loop is CASTGTSGRTSSYNEQFF. The CDR3 coding sequence is TGTGCCAGCACGGGGACTAGCGGGAGGACCAGCTCCTACAATGAGCAGTTCTTC.

The V call is TRBV6-5, the J call TRBJ1-4; D gene uncertain. The CDR3 is 14 amino acids. Germline values: CDR1 MNHEY, CDR2 SVGAGI. The ends were cut back, 6 bases at V and 3 bases at J, with 11 bases in the middle. Written as DNA, the CDR3 is TGTGCCAGCAGACCCGGGTGGGCTAATGAAAAACTGTTTTTT. It codes for CASRPGWANEKLFF.

A single count supports this clone. V and J are TRBV3-1 (or the pseudogene TRBV3-2) and TRBJ2-5; 10 nucleotides agree with TRBD2. The CDR3 has 17 amino acids. Trimming took 1 base from V and 1 from J; bases not matched to a gene: 6. The germline V gene has CDR1 LGHDT and CDR2 YNNKEL (reference sequence). CDR3 residues: CASSQGASGGLQETQYF. For the CDR3, the DNA is TGTGCCAGCAGCCAAGGGGCTAGCGGGGGTCTCCAAGAGACCCAGTACTTC.

The chain is built from TRBV19 and TRBJ2-3; 13 bases fit TRBD2. Germline CDR1 is LNHDA and CDR2 is SQIVND (reference sequence). V shed 6 bases and J 0 bases; nucleotides not matched to a gene: 9. The CDR3 covers 18 residues. CDR3 region: CASSSGLAGPRSTDTQYF. CDR3 nucleotide sequence: TGTGCCAGTAGCTCGGGACTAGCGGGGCCGAGGAGCACAGATACGCAGTATTTT.

The sample holds one count of this clone. The chain links TRBV6-5 to TRBJ1-2; TRBD1 agrees at 7 bases. CDR3 length equals 14 residues. CDR1 and CDR2 from the germline V gene are MNHEY and SVGAGI. Unmatched junction bases numbered 4, after V lost 3 bases and J lost 3 bases. The CDR3 loop is CASSYVRGDYGYTF. In nucleotides, the CDR3 is TGTGCCAGCAGTTATGTCAGGGGGGACTATGGCTACACCTTC.

The V call is TRBV28, the J call TRBJ1-4, with a possible D match to TRBD1 (6 bases). The ends were cut back, 5 bases at V and 10 bases at J, with 14 bases in the middle. This CDR3 is built from 13 residues. Germline-derived CDR1 and CDR2 are MDHEN and SYDVKM. CDR3 nucleotides: TGTGCCAGCAGTCCTTGGAGGGGGGGAAAACTGTTTTTT. Protein product: CASSPWRGGKLFF.

The chain employs TRBV19 and TRBJ2-7, with 10 nucleotides matching TRBD2. Losses at the gene ends were 9 bases for V and 4 bases for J; bases not matched to a gene: 6. CDR3 length: 13 residues. Germline CDR1 is LNHDA and CDR2 is SQIVND (reference sequence). The CDR3, as DNA: TGTGCCAGCGCACTAGCGGGAAGTTACGAGCAGTACTTC. It is translated as CASALAGSYEQYF.

The V and J genes are TRBV27 and TRBJ2-5; 7 bases align to TRBD2. The V segment lost 6 bases and the J segment 7 bases; nucleotides outside the gene matches: 11. The CDR3 runs 14 residues. The germline gives CDR1 MNHEY, CDR2 SMNVEV (reference sequence). CDR3 amino acids: CASSGGGVPGTQYF. The DNA for the CDR3 is TGTGCCAGCAGCGGCGGGGGAGTCCCGGGGACCCAGTACTTC.

The V gene is TRBV5-5, the J gene TRBJ2-5, with 8 bases fitting TRBD1. Germline V gives CDR1 SGHKS, CDR2 YYEKEE (reference sequence). The CDR3 runs 14 residues. The junction had 3 bases not matched to a gene; V was cut back by 0 bases and J by 5 bases. The CDR3 is CASSLASGGETQYF. The CDR3 nucleotides are TGTGCCAGCAGCTTGGCCTCAGGGGGCGAGACCCAGTACTTC.

This chain connects TRBV30 to TRBJ2-1, with TRBD2 identical over 12 bases. This CDR3 has 15 amino acids. CDR1 GTSNPN and CDR2 SVGIG come from the germline V gene (reference sequence). Trimming took 0 bases from V and 4 from J; bases not matched to a gene: 1. DNA of the CDR3: TGTGCCTGGAGTGTTGGGACTAGCGGGTACAATGAGCAGTTCTTC. Encoded protein: CAWSVGTSGYNEQFF.

The chain employs TRBV7-8 and TRBJ1-5, with a possible D match to TRBD1 (6 bases). The CDR3 sequence is 14 residues long. Germline CDR1 reads SGHVS; CDR2 reads FQNEAQ. The V end was cut by 5 bases, the J end by 3 bases, with 11 bases between. CDR3 region: CASSPRGPNQPQHF. For the CDR3, the DNA is TGTGCCAGCAGCCCGCGGGGGCCCAATCAGCCCCAGCATTTT.

The chain couples TRBV18 to TRBJ2-1; D is unresolved. V lost 0 bases to trimming and J lost 0 bases, with 9 bases between them. The CDR3 has 16 amino acids. Germline assignment: CDR1 KGHSH and CDR2 LQKENI. The CDR3 DNA sequence: TGTGCCAGCTCACCACCGGGCTACCCCTCCTACAATGAGCAGTTCTTC. Amino acid sequence: CASSPPGYPSYNEQFF.

This chain uses TRBV5-1 with TRBJ1-1; the match to TRBD1 covers 9 bases. CDR1 SGHRS and CDR2 YFSETQ come from the germline V gene. The V segment lost 4 bases and the J segment 5 bases; nucleotides outside the gene matches: 6. This CDR3 has 14 amino acids. The CDR3 here is CASSETGGWTEAFF. The CDR3 DNA sequence: TGCGCCAGCAGCGAAACAGGGGGCTGGACTGAAGCTTTCTTT.

This clone was recorded once. DNA of the CDR3: TGTGCCAGCAGCCAAGGGGCGGGGAGGGGCACCGGGGAGCTGTTTTTT. Its translation: CASSQGAGRGTGELFF. The V and J genes are TRBV3-1 (or the pseudogene TRBV3-2) and TRBJ2-2, with 7 bases that match TRBD2. Losses at the gene ends were 1 base for V and 4 bases for J; bases not matched to a gene: 6. The germline gives CDR1 LGHDT, CDR2 YNNKEL (reference sequence). The CDR3 has 16 residues.

The CDR3 sequence is CASSSGVGVDPSTDTQYF. The CDR3 coding sequence is TGTGCCAGCAGCTCGGGGGTCGGGGTGGATCCTAGCACAGATACGCAGTATTTT. The chain links TRBV7-8 to TRBJ2-3; perhaps TRBD2 as D (6 bases). Trimming removed 4 bases from V and 0 bases from J, with 20 bases in between. The CDR3 length is 18 residues. Germline V gives CDR1 SGHVS, CDR2 FQNEAQ.